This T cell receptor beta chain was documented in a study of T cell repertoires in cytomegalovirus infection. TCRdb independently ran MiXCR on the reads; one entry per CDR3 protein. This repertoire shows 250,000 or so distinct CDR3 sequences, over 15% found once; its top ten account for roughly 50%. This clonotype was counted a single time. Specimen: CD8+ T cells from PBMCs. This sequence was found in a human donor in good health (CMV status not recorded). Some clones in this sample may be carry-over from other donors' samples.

CDR3 nucleotides: TGCAGTGGAGATCCGGGACAGGGTTTTTCAGATACGCAGTATTTT. Its protein is CSGDPGQGFSDTQYF. The chain is built from TRBV20-1 and TRBJ2-3; 9 nucleotides align to TRBD1. The CDR3 has 15 residues. Germline assignment: CDR1 DFQATT and CDR2 SNEGSKA (reference sequence). With V trimmed by 7 bases and J by 4 bases, 12 bases remained unmatched.